The rows below give T cell receptor beta chains drawn from one sample of a study of post-analysis software for immune sequencing data. TCRdb fed the PCR reads into MiXCR, producing one record per CDR3 protein. The data hold about 770,000 distinct CDR3 sequences, with about 43% observed a single time. The specimen was blood. These TCRs come from a girl aged 5-17 years with multiple sclerosis. Each CDR3 is given with its conserved first and last residue. Each record gives: V gene, D gene, clone size, J gene, CDR3 protein, CDR3 DNA. The D gene is left open where the match is weak. The size field is filled for only some rows; it gives once, few, many or a size class.

TRBV7-6	-	many	TRBJ2-1	CASSQEAGGYNEQFF	TGTGCCAGCAGCCAGGAGGCGGGTGGATACAATGAGCAGTTCTTC
TRBV6-1	-	-	TRBJ2-3	CASSEVDHTQYF	TGTGCCAGCAGTGAAGTGGATCATACGCAGTATTTT
TRBV4-2	TRBD2	few	TRBJ2-1	CASSQVGGTSGYNEQFF	TGTGCCAGCAGCCAAGTCGGTGGGACTAGCGGGTACAATGAGCAGTTCTTC
TRBV7-2	TRBD2	-	TRBJ2-3	CASRPRASGILTDTQYF	TGTGCCAGCAGGCCAAGGGCTAGCGGGATTCTCACAGATACGCAGTATTTT
TRBV5-1	TRBD1	-	TRBJ2-5	CASNRDRAQETQYF	TGCGCCAGCAACCGGGACAGGGCGCAAGAGACCCAGTACTTC
TRBV20-1	TRBD2	-	TRBJ2-7	CSARYLAEASYEQYF	TGCAGTGCTAGATACCTAGCGGAGGCCTCCTACGAGCAGTACTTC
TRBV12-3/TRBV12-4	TRBD2	-	TRBJ2-5	CASSLWRSGTSGRETQYF	TGTGCCAGCAGTTTGTGGCGGTCCGGGACTAGCGGGAGGGAGACCCAGTACTTC
TRBV7-3	TRBD2	-	TRBJ2-1	CASSLKGLAGQNEQFF	TGTGCCAGCAGCTTAAAGGGACTAGCGGGGCAGAATGAGCAGTTCTTC
TRBV20-1	-	-	TRBJ2-1	CSARDPAGEANEQFF	TGCAGTGCTAGAGATCCGGCAGGGGAGGCCAATGAGCAGTTCTTC
TRBV2	-	few	TRBJ2-1	CASSEGAGSEQFF	TGTGCCAGCAGCGAAGGAGCGGGTAGTGAGCAGTTCTTC
TRBV7-8	-	-	TRBJ2-3	CASSSQGYTDTQYF	TGTGCCAGCAGCTCCCAGGGCTACACAGATACGCAGTATTTT
TRBV20-1	TRBD2	-	TRBJ2-1	CSATGPSLGRVYNEQFF	TGCAGTGCTACGGGGCCCTCCTTGGGGAGGGTCTACAATGAGCAGTTCTTC
TRBV7-2	TRBD2	-	TRBJ2-1	CASSPDRTSGSNEQFF	TGTGCCAGCAGCCCAGATCGGACTAGCGGTTCCAATGAGCAGTTCTTC
TRBV10-3	TRBD2	-	TRBJ2-7	CAISESAASGTYEQYF	TGTGCCATCAGTGAGTCTGCGGCTAGCGGGACCTACGAGCAGTACTTC
TRBV29-1	-	-	TRBJ2-3	CSVVRRGTTDTQYF	TGCAGCGTTGTACGTCGCGGAACGACAGATACGCAGTATTTT
TRBV4-3	TRBD1	-	TRBJ1-5	CASSPYRGSGNQPQHF	TGCGCCAGCAGTCCATACAGGGGTTCTGGCAATCAGCCCCAGCATTTT
TRBV12-3/TRBV12-4	-	-	TRBJ2-7	CASSYGGDPNEQYF	TGTGCCAGCAGTTATGGCGGGGACCCCAATGAGCAGTACTTC
TRBV6-1	TRBD2	-	TRBJ2-7	CASSTRRTSVTSSYEQYF	TGTGCCAGCAGTACCCGTCGGACTAGCGTTACAAGCTCCTACGAGCAGTACTTC
TRBV7-2	-	few	TRBJ2-5	CASSVGSSRETQYF	TGTGCCAGCAGCGTTGGGTCGAGTCGAGAGACCCAGTACTTC
TRBV29-1	-	few	TRBJ2-1	CSVRYGRHEQFF	TGCAGCGTTAGGTATGGTCGTCATGAGCAGTTCTTC
TRBV6-5	TRBD1	-	TRBJ1-5	CASSRTGAYGQPQHF	TGTGCCAGCAGCCGAACAGGGGCCTACGGTCAGCCCCAGCATTTT
TRBV4-3	TRBD2	-	TRBJ2-7	CASSQEIAGGVEQYF	TGCGCCAGCAGCCAAGAAATAGCGGGAGGGGTCGAGCAGTACTTC
TRBV27	-	once	TRBJ2-7	CASSLSGPAYEQYF	TGTGCCAGCAGTTTATCGGGCCCTGCCTACGAGCAGTACTTC
TRBV7-9	-	few	TRBJ2-7	CASRSDRPTPYEQYF	TGTGCCAGCAGATCCGACAGGCCCACGCCCTACGAGCAGTACTTC
TRBV5-6	-	few	TRBJ2-7	CASSFGAGAAYEQYF	TGTGCCAGCAGCTTCGGGGCGGGCGCAGCCTACGAGCAGTACTTC
TRBV27	-	-	TRBJ1-1	CASWGVGDTEAFF	TGTGCCAGCTGGGGGGTAGGGGACACTGAAGCTTTCTTT
TRBV20-1	-	few	TRBJ2-5	CSARSPRLRDQETQYF	TGCAGTGCTAGATCTCCCCGGTTGAGAGATCAAGAGACCCAGTACTTC
TRBV20-1	-	-	TRBJ2-2	CSASPQNTGELFF	TGCAGTGCTAGTCCCCAAAACACCGGGGAGCTGTTTTTT
TRBV6-4	TRBD2	-	TRBJ2-1	CASSASGRFNEQFF	TGTGCCAGCAGTGCTAGCGGGAGATTCAATGAGCAGTTCTTC
TRBV6-6	TRBD2	few	TRBJ2-7	CASSYSPSGSPYYEQYF	TGTGCCAGCAGTTACTCGCCTAGCGGGAGCCCTTACTACGAGCAGTACTTC
TRBV5-6	-	few	TRBJ2-5	CASSQGGHQETQYF	TGTGCCAGCAGCCAGGGAGGCCATCAAGAGACCCAGTACTTC
TRBV2	-	-	TRBJ1-2	CASSDGQATGYTF	TGTGCCAGCAGTGATGGGCAGGCCACTGGCTACACCTTC
TRBV7-2	TRBD2	-	TRBJ2-1	CASSLRRENPPFEQFF	TGTGCCAGCAGCTTGAGGCGGGAGAACCCCCCATTTGAGCAGTTCTTC
TRBV7-8	-	-	TRBJ2-7	CASSLSGAPKGLEQYF	TGTGCCAGCAGCCTCAGTGGGGCACCTAAGGGCCTCGAGCAGTACTTC
TRBV28	-	-	TRBJ1-2	CASRIPAGYGYTF	TGTGCCAGCAGAATCCCCGCTGGTTATGGCTACACCTTC
TRBV12-3/TRBV12-4	-	once	TRBJ2-5	CASSFGGSTETQYF	TGTGCCAGCAGTTTCGGTGGGAGTACAGAGACCCAGTACTTC
TRBV12-5	TRBD2	few	TRBJ2-3	CASGLLPDIIPSGFTDTQYF	TGTGCTAGTGGTTTGCTGCCCGATATCATCCCTAGCGGATTCACAGATACGCAGTATTTT
TRBV20-1	-	once	TRBJ2-5	CSAQEPNPQETQYF	TGCAGTGCCCAAGAACCAAATCCCCAAGAGACCCAGTACTTC
TRBV7-3	-	-	TRBJ1-1	CASSLKGRGTEAFF	TGTGCCAGCAGCTTAAAGGGAAGGGGCACTGAAGCTTTCTTT
TRBV5-1	TRBD2	-	TRBJ2-4	CASSWGTSGRAKNIQYF	TGCGCCAGCAGCTGGGGCACTAGCGGGAGGGCCAAAAACATTCAGTACTTC
TRBV15	-	few	TRBJ2-7	CATSRDGAGSYEQYF	TGTGCCACCAGCAGAGATGGGGCAGGCTCCTACGAGCAGTACTTC
TRBV12-3/TRBV12-4	-	-	TRBJ2-1	CASSLLTGPSYNEQFF	TGTGCCAGCAGTTTATTAACAGGACCTTCCTACAATGAGCAGTTCTTC
TRBV7-2	TRBD2	few	TRBJ2-7	CASSRSASGNYEQYF	TGTGCCAGCAGCCGTTCGGCTAGCGGGAACTACGAGCAGTACTTC
TRBV6-2/TRBV6-3	-	-	TRBJ2-1	CASSYSLAFYNEQFF	TGTGCCAGCAGTTACAGTCTAGCTTTCTACAATGAGCAGTTCTTC
TRBV4-2	TRBD2	few	TRBJ2-7	CASSQELERDPTYEQYF	TGTGCCAGCAGCCAAGAATTGGAGCGGGACCCCACCTACGAGCAGTACTTC
TRBV20-1	TRBD1	few	TRBJ1-5	CSARRPGQEGGQPQHF	TGCAGTGCTAGAAGGCCGGGACAGGAGGGGGGTCAGCCCCAGCATTTT
TRBV7-2	TRBD1	-	TRBJ2-7	CASSLASGGISYEQYF	TGTGCCAGCAGCTTAGCGTCAGGGGGTATCTCCTACGAGCAGTACTTC
TRBV7-8	-	-	TRBJ1-5	CASSLVGRGDQPQHF	TGTGCCAGCAGCTTAGTGGGAAGGGGCGATCAGCCCCAGCATTTT
TRBV3-1	-	few	TRBJ2-3	CASSPRTVSTDTQYF	TGTGCCAGCAGCCCGAGGACCGTTAGCACAGATACGCAGTATTTT
TRBV7-8	-	-	TRBJ2-1	CASSPHGGFSSYNEQFF	TGTGCCAGCAGCCCACATGGGGGGTTCTCCTCCTACAATGAGCAGTTCTTC
TRBV6-5	-	-	TRBJ1-1	CASSFADRHLEAFF	TGTGCCAGCAGTTTCGCCGACAGACACCTTGAAGCTTTCTTT